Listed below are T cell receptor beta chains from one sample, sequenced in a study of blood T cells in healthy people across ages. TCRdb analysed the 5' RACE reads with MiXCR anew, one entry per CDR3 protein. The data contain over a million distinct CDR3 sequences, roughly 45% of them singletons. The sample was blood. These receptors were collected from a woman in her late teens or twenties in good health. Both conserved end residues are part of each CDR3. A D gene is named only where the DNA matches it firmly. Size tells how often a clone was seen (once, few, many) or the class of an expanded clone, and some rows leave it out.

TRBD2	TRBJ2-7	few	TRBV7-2	CASSSPGDGASGSKFEQYF	TGTGCTAGCAGCTCTCCCGGGGACGGGGCTAGCGGGAGCAAGTTCGAGCAGTACTTC
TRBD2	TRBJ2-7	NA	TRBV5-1	CASSYRLGLAGDEQYF	TGCGCCAGCAGCTACCGGCTGGGACTAGCGGGAGATGAGCAGTACTTC
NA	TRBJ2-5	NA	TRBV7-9	CASSLREEGARYHNEQYF	TGTGCCAGCAGCCTCCGAGAGGAAGGGGCGAGGTATCACAATGAGCAGTACTTC
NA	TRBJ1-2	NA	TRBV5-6	CAGSQRTNYGYTF	TGTGCCGGCAGCCAAAGGACGAACTATGGCTACACCTTC
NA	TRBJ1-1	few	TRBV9	CASSAGGFTEAFF	TGTGCCAGCAGCGCGGGGGGTTTCACTGAAGCTTTCTTT
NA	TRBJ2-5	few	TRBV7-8	CASSFDTQETQYF	TGTGCCAGCAGCTTTGACACACAAGAGACCCAGTACTTC
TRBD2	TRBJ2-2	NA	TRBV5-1	CASSLVSRLAGSMSANTGELFF	TGCGCCAGCAGCTTGGTTTCTAGACTAGCGGGTAGTATGAGCGCGAACACCGGGGAGCTGTTTTTT
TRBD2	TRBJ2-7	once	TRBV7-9	CASSRVAGGEQYF	TGTGCCAGCAGCCGCGTTGCGGGGGGCGAGCAGTACTTC
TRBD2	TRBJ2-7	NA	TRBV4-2	CASSQEERGRAYEQYF	TGTGCCAGCAGCCAAGAGGAGCGGGGTAGGGCCTACGAGCAGTACTTC
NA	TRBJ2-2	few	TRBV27	CASSLPGLAEELFF	TGTGCCAGCAGTCTCCCGGGACTCGCTGAGGAGCTGTTTTTT
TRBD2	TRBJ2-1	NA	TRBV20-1	CSAKYSGSDAYNEQFF	TGCAGTGCTAAATATAGCGGGAGTGACGCCTACAATGAGCAGTTCTTC
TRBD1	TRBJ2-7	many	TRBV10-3	CAIRTGQTYEQYF	TGTGCCATCAGGACGGGACAGACCTACGAGCAGTACTTC
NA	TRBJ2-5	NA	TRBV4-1	CASSPPGGEQGYNEQYF	TGCGCCAGTAGCCCACCGGGGGGAGAACAGGGGTACAATGAGCAGTACTTC
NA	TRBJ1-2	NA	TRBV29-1	CSVGQRNYGYTF	TGCAGCGTTGGGCAGAGGAACTATGGCTACACCTTC
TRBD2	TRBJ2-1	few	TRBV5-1	CASSFSPSASGRGGYNEQFF	TGCGCCAGCAGCTTTTCCCCGTCTGCTAGCGGGAGGGGGGGCTACAATGAGCAGTTCTTC
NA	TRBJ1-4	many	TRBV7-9	CASSATTNEKLFF	TGTGCCAGCAGCGCGACAACTAATGAAAAACTGTTTTTT
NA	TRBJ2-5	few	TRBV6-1	CASSPDRGIRETQYF	TGTGCCAGCAGTCCGGACCGGGGTATCCGGGAGACCCAGTACTTC
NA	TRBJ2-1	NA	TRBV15	CATSSPRDLLDNEQFF	TGTGCCACCAGCAGTCCCAGGGACCTCTTAGACAATGAGCAGTTCTTC
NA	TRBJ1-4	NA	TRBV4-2	CASSPVGGWEKLFF	TGTGCCAGCAGCCCCGTTGGGGGTTGGGAAAAACTGTTTTTT
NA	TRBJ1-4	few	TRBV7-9	CASRRGRGDWAREKLFF	TGTGCCAGCAGAAGAGGCAGGGGTGACTGGGCGAGAGAAAAACTGTTTTTT
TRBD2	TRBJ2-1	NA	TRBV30	CAWSVERGGYNEQFF	TGTGCCTGGAGTGTGGAGCGGGGGGGGTACAATGAGCAGTTCTTC
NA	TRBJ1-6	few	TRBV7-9	CASSGGSGNSPLHF	TGTGCCAGCAGTGGGGGATCAGGCAATTCACCCCTCCACTTT
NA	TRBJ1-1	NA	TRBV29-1	CSDRGGQTQNTEAFF	TGCAGCGACCGTGGGGGGCAGACCCAAAATACTGAAGCTTTCTTT
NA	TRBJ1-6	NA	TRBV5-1	CASSLDLRSYNSPLHF	TGCGCCAGCAGCTTGGATCTGCGCTCCTATAATTCACCCCTCCACTTT
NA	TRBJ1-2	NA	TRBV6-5	CASSPALLGYGYTF	TGTGCCAGCAGCCCGGCCCTGCTTGGGTATGGCTACACCTTC
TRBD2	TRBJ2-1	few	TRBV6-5	CASSYSPLADTYNEQFF	TGTGCCAGCAGTTACTCACCTCTAGCGGACACCTACAATGAGCAGTTCTTC
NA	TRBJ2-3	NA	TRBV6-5	CASSSAKPTDTQYF	TGTGCCAGCAGTTCCGCGAAACCGACAGATACGCAGTATTTT
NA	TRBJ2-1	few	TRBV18	CASSPNPTGRGNEQFF	TGTGCCAGCTCCCCGAACCCCACAGGGAGGGGCAATGAGCAGTTCTTC
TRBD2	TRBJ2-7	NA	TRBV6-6	CACGSSYEQYF	TGTGCCTGCGGGAGCTCCTACGAGCAGTACTTC
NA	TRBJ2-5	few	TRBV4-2	CASSRFRQPQETQYF	TGTGCCAGCAGCCGATTCCGACAGCCACAAGAGACCCAGTACTTC
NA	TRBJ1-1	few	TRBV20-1	CSAGDRQSRMNTEAFF	TGCAGTGCTGGGGACCGTCAGTCTAGAATGAACACTGAAGCTTTCTTT
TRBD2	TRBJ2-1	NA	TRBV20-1	CSAIKTGTSGYNEQFF	TGCAGTGCCATCAAAACCGGGACTAGCGGATACAATGAGCAGTTCTTC
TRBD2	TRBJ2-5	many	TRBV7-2	CASSSPGLAKTQYF	TGTGCCAGCAGCTCCCCGGGACTAGCGAAGACCCAGTACTTC
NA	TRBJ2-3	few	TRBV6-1	CASTSLGGADTQYF	TGTGCCAGCACCTCATTAGGGGGTGCAGATACGCAGTATTTT
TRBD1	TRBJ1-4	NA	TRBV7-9	CASSLGDRDEKLFF	TGTGCCAGCAGCTTAGGGGACAGAGATGAAAAACTGTTTTTT
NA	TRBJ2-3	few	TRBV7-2	CASSFYHGTDTQYF	TGTGCCAGCAGCTTTTATCACGGAACAGATACGCAGTATTTT
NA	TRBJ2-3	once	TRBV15	CATGRGGDSTDTQYF	TGTGCCACCGGCAGAGGCGGGGATAGCACAGATACGCAGTATTTT
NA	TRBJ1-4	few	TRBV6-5	CASSYSFWGREGTNEKLFF	TGTGCCAGCAGTTACTCGTTCTGGGGCAGGGAGGGCACTAATGAAAAACTGTTTTTT
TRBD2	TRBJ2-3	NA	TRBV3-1	CASPPRASGSRTDTQYF	TGTGCCAGCCCCCCCCGGGCTAGCGGGTCCCGCACAGATACGCAGTATTTT
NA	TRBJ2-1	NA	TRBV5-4	CASSLPSTYRDTNEQFF	TGTGCCAGCAGCTTGCCATCAACTTATCGGGACACCAATGAGCAGTTCTTC
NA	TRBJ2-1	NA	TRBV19	CASSRVVNNEQFF	TGTGCCAGTAGTAGAGTTGTCAACAATGAGCAGTTCTTC
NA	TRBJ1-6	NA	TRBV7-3	CASSLPPRQVLPNSPLHF	TGTGCCAGCAGCCTTCCCCCGAGACAGGTCCTACCAAATTCACCCCTCCACTTT
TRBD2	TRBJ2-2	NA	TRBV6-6	CASSPLAGASGGELFF	TGTGCCAGCAGTCCACTAGCGGGAGCTTCCGGCGGGGAGCTGTTTTTT
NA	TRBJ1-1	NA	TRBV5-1	CASSLVYTTSSEAFF	TGCGCCAGCAGCTTGGTTTATACCACCAGCAGTGAAGCTTTCTTT
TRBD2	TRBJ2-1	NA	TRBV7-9	CASSAGGVYNEQFF	TGTGCCAGCAGCGCCGGGGGGGTCTACAATGAGCAGTTCTTC
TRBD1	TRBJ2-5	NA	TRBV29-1	CSVAPGDRANEQYF	TGCAGCGTCGCTCCGGGGGACAGGGCCAATGAGCAGTACTTC